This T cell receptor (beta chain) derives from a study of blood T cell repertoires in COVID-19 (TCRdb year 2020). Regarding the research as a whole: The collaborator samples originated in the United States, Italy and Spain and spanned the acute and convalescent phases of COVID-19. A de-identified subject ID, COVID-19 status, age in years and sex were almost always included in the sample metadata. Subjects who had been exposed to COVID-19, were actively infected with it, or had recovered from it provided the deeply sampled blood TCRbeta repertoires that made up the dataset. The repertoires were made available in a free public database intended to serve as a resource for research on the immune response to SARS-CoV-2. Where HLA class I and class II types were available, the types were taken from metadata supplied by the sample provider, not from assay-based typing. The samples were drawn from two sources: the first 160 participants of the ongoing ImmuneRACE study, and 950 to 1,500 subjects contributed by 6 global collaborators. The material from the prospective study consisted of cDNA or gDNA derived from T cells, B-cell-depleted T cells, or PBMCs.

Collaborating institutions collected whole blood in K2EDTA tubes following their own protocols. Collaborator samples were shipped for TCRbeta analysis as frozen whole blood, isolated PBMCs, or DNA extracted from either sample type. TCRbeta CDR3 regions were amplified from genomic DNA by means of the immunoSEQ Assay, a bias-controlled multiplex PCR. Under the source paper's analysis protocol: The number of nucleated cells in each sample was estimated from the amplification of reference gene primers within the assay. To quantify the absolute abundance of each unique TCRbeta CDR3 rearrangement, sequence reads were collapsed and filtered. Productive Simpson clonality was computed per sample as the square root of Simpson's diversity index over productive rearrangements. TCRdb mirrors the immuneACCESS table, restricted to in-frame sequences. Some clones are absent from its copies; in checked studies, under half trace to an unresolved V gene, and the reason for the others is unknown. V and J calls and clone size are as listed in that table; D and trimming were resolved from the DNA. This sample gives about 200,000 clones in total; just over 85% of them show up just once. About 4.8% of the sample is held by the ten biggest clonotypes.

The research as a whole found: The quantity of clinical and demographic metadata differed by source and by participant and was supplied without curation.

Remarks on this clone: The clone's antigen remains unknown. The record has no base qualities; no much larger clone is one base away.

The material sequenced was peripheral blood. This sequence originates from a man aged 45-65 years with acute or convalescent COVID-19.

The CDR3 region has the sequence CASSELVGSPEYF. The nucleotides are TGTGCCAGCAGTGAACTGGTTGGCAGTCCAGAGTACTTC. The chain couples TRBV25-1 to TRBJ2-7; no confident D gene assignment can be made. Via the germline V gene, CDR1 is MGHDK and CDR2 SYGVNS. The CDR3 spans 13 residues, from the cysteine through the phenylalanine. Only the CDR3 portion is preserved as DNA: 39 bases, with reading frame beginning at the first base. The V end loses 2 bases and the J end loses 11 bases, and a stretch of 16 bases separates them.